One sample yielded the 26 T cell receptor beta chains listed below, sequenced in a study of memory CD4+ T cells and cytomegalovirus serostatus. Assay used: immunoSEQ multiplex PCR; TCRdb lists only in-frame clones, some missing. This sample has about 54,000 clones, with about 70% found just once. The sort gate was single viable CD3+CD4+CD8-CD45RO+ cells for memory CD4+ T cells. The specimen sequenced was memory CD4+ T cells from blood. The receptors come from an adult in good health and CMV-seropositive.

This clone was picked up one time. The gene calls are TRBV28 and TRBJ1-2, with 7 bases that match TRBD1. The ends lost 5 bases at V and 7 bases at J; junction bases unmatched: 10. The CDR3 is 14 amino acids. The germline CDR1 and CDR2 sequences are MDHEN and SYDVKM. The CDR3 coding sequence is TGTGCCAGCAGTCCCTCGACAGGGTGGGCTGGCTACACCTTC. Its protein product is CASSPSTGWAGYTF.

The chain is built from TRBV7-7 and TRBJ2-1, with 14 positions matching TRBD2. The CDR3 is made up of 15 amino acids. V lost 5 bases, J lost 6 bases, and 3 bases stayed unmatched. CDR1 is SSHAT and CDR2 is FNYEAQ in the germline V gene (reference sequence). CDR3 protein: CASSAGTSGSNEQFF. For the CDR3, the DNA is TGTGCCAGCAGCGCGGGGACTAGCGGGAGCAATGAGCAGTTCTTC.

J is TRBJ2-7 and V is TRBV19; TRBD1 matches 8 bases. This CDR3 is 14 amino acids long. The trim removed 5 bases at V and 7 bases at J, leaving 10 bases unmatched. Germline lookup yields CDR1 LNHDA and CDR2 SQIVND (reference sequence). This chain's CDR3 is CASSSPRGQREQYF. The CDR3 coding sequence is TGTGCCAGTAGTTCCCCCAGGGGGCAGCGAGAGCAGTACTTC.

The V and J genes are TRBV7-8 and TRBJ1-5, with D possibly being TRBD1 (5 bases). Trimming removed 0 bases at V and 6 bases at J, with 15 bases between. Germline V lookup: CDR1 SGHVS, CDR2 FQNEAQ. The CDR3 has 16 amino acids. In nucleotides, the CDR3 is TGTGCCAGCAGCTTAGCAGGGTTTGGGGCGGGTCAGCCCCAGCATTTT. Amino acids: CASSLAGFGAGQPQHF.

The J gene is TRBJ2-7, the V gene TRBV18; tentatively, D is TRBD1 (5 bases). Germline V gene sequence: CDR1 KGHSH, CDR2 LQKENI. This CDR3 comprises 14 residues. V shed 5 bases and J shed 0 bases, with 11 bases lying between them. CDR3 DNA sequence: TGTGCCAGCTCAGGGGCTACTATCTCCTACGAGCAGTACTTC. Protein sequence: CASSGATISYEQYF.

V gene TRBV19 combines with J gene TRBJ2-5; 9 nucleotides match TRBD1. The CDR3 contains 17 residues. With V trimmed by 3 bases and J by 5 bases, 13 bases remained unmatched. Germline loops: CDR1 LNHDA, CDR2 SQIVND (reference sequence). The CDR3 nucleotides read TGTGCCAGTAGTATGGAGATAAGGACAGGGGTGGGGGAGACCCAGTACTTC. It yields the protein CASSMEIRTGVGETQYF.

The rearrangement uses TRBV7-6 and TRBJ2-3; 10 nucleotides line up with TRBD1. This CDR3 spans 16 amino acids. After removal of 1 base from V and 4 bases from J, the junction contained 5 bases not matched to a gene. CDR1 is SGHVS and CDR2 is FNYEAQ in the germline V gene. The CDR3 sequence: CASSLGDRGRADTQYF. The CDR3 DNA is TGTGCCAGCAGCTTAGGTGACAGGGGGCGGGCAGATACGCAGTATTTT.

CDR3 DNA sequence: TGTGCCAGCAGTGCGGGGGGGGCAGCATACGAGCAGTACGTC. Translated, it gives CASSAGGAAYEQYV. The chain carries TRBV6-1 and TRBJ2-7, with 8 bases aligning to TRBD2. Germline CDR1 is MNHNS and CDR2 is SASEGT. The V segment lost 4 bases and the J segment 4 bases; nucleotides outside the gene matches: 6. The CDR3 loop spans 14 amino acids.

The V call is TRBV29-1, the J call TRBJ2-5, with 7 bases matching TRBD1. The trim removed 6 bases at V and 1 base at J, leaving 5 bases unmatched. The V gene's germline CDR1 is SQVTM and CDR2 ANQGSEA. The CDR3 length is 13 residues. The CDR3 region is CSVSTGVQETQYF. DNA for the CDR3: TGCAGCGTGTCAACAGGGGTCCAAGAGACCCAGTACTTC.

CDR3 sequence: CASSLVGLAYEQYF. Written as DNA, the CDR3 is TGTGCCAGCAGCTTAGTGGGACTAGCCTACGAGCAGTACTTC. The V and J genes are TRBV11-2 and TRBJ2-7, with 8 nucleotides matching TRBD2. Germline V gene data show CDR1 as SGHAT and CDR2 as FQNNGV. Unmatched junction bases numbered 1, after V lost 1 base and J lost 2 bases. This CDR3 contains 14 residues. Variable domain in full (rest from reference TRBV11-2 and TRBJ2-7): EAGVAQSPRYKIIEKRQSVAFWCNPISGHATLYWYQQILGQGPKLLIQFQNNGVVDDSQLPKDRFSAERLKGVDSTLKIQPAKLEDSAVYLCASSLVGLAYEQYFGPGTRLTVT.

By frequency in the sample, this clone is medium-sized (0.01 to 0.1%). This rearrangement joins TRBV4-2 to TRBJ2-7, with a tentative D call TRBD1 (5 bases). Germline V gene data show CDR1 as LGHNA and CDR2 as YNFKEQ. CDR3 length: 15 amino acids. V lost 1 base, J lost 2 bases, and 12 bases lay in between. The CDR3 sequence: CASSQAWLGAYEQYF. CDR3 nucleotide sequence: TGTGCCAGCAGCCAAGCTTGGCTAGGGGCCTACGAGCAGTACTTC.

The rearrangement joins TRBV5-1 to TRBJ2-5, with D hard to call. V lost 0 bases and J lost 0, with 12 bases in between. The CDR3 totals 16 residues. Germline-derived CDR1 and CDR2 are SGHRS and YFSETQ. CDR3 sequence reads: CASSLASAKYQETQYF. CDR3 DNA: TGCGCCAGCAGCTTGGCGTCAGCCAAGTACCAAGAGACCCAGTACTTC.

The gene calls are TRBV2 and TRBJ1-2, with D maybe TRBD1 (5 bases). V shed 5 bases and J shed 6 bases, with 13 bases lying between them. The CDR3 length is 13 residues. Germline V CDR1 and CDR2: SNHLY, FYNNEI. The CDR3 spells CASSRDLTDGYTF. The CDR3 nucleotides read TGTGCCAGCAGTCGGGACTTGACCGATGGCTACACCTTC.

The chain is built from TRBV5-1 and TRBJ2-2, with 10 bases that match TRBD2. Germline V gene sequence: CDR1 SGHRS, CDR2 YFSETQ. The CDR3 length is 17 residues. V lost 0 bases, J lost 3 bases, and 5 bases stayed unmatched. For the CDR3, the DNA is TGCGCCAGCAGCTTGGCTAGCGGGAGCCTCGACACCGGGGAGCTGTTTTTT. This gives the protein CASSLASGSLDTGELFF. Full variable domain (outside the CDR3, taken from reference TRBV5-1 and TRBJ2-2): KAGVTQTPRYLIKTRGQQVTLSCSPISGHRSVSWYQQTPGQGLQFLFEYFSETQRNKGNFPGRFSGRQFSNSRSEMNVSTLELGDSALYLCASSLASGSLDTGELFFGEGSRLTVL.

There are a few counts of this clone. The chain uses TRBV28 and TRBJ2-2, with a possible D match to TRBD2 (5 bases). Trimming shortened V by 6 bases and J by 1 base, and 12 bases separated the two germline ends. The V gene's germline CDR1 is MDHEN and CDR2 SYDVKM. The CDR3 runs 15 residues. CDR3 sequence: CASSPRDWNTGELFF. The CDR3 nucleotides are TGTGCCAGCAGCCCGAGGGATTGGAACACCGGGGAGCTGTTTTTT.

V usage is TRBV6-1 and J usage is TRBJ1-5, with a weak D call TRBD1 (6 bases). Germline V gene sequence: CDR1 MNHNS, CDR2 SASEGT. This CDR3 has 13 amino acids. The V end was cut by 3 bases, the J end by 5 bases, with 8 bases between. The CDR3 DNA reads as TGTGCCAGCAGTGAGGGGGCCCATCAGCCCCAGCATTTT. Protein sequence: CASSEGAHQPQHF.

V gene TRBV5-6 combines with J gene TRBJ1-5, with unresolved D. This CDR3 region has 13 residues. Trimming shortened V by 0 bases and J by 6 bases, and 7 bases separated the two germline ends. CDR1 and CDR2 from the germline V gene are SGHDT and YYEEEE. CDR3 in amino acids: CASSLAIGQPQHF. The CDR3 coding sequence is TGTGCCAGCAGCTTGGCTATCGGTCAGCCCCAGCATTTT.

The V call is TRBV19, the J call TRBJ2-7, with TRBD1 as a possible D gene (6 bases). Germline CDR1 LNHDA, CDR2 SQIVND (reference sequence). The CDR3 is 15 residues long. Trimming took 2 bases from V and 4 from J, leaving 15 bases between them. For the CDR3, the DNA is TGTGCCAGTAGTATAACAGGGCCGCCTTTTTACGAGCAGTACTTC. Translated: CASSITGPPFYEQYF.

This clone was observed a few times. This rearrangement joins TRBV7-2 to TRBJ1-3; D perhaps matches TRBD1 (5 bases). The CDR3 has 17 amino acids. Germline V gene lookup returns CDR1 SGHTA and CDR2 FQGNSA. V shed 0 bases and J shed 1 base, with 13 bases lying between them. CDR3 DNA sequence: TGTGCCAGCAGCTTAGCTGGGGCAGCGACATCTGGAAACACCATATATTTT. Translation: CASSLAGAATSGNTIYF.

This chain links TRBV27 with TRBJ2-2; D is possibly TRBD1 or TRBD2 (6 bases each). Germline CDR1 and CDR2: MNHEY and SMNVEV (reference sequence). Trimming cost V 6 bases and J 4 bases, with 12 bases left between them. The CDR3 sequence is 14 residues long. CDR3 sequence: CASRGAGSTGELFF. The CDR3 bases are TGTGCCAGCAGGGGGGCGGGATCCACCGGGGAGCTGTTTTTT.

This clone was detected a few times. The J gene is TRBJ2-7, the V gene TRBV2; maybe TRBD2 (5 bases). Germline values: CDR1 SNHLY, CDR2 FYNNEI. The CDR3 has 14 amino acids. The germline V and J ends were trimmed by 3 bases and 9 bases, with 18 bases remaining between them. The DNA for the CDR3 is TGTGCCAGCAGTGATCTTCTGTCGGGGTTTGGGCAGTACTTC. Amino acid sequence: CASSDLLSGFGQYF.

The chain recombines TRBV30 with TRBJ2-1; TRBD2 matches 8 bases. The germline V gene has CDR1 GTSNPN and CDR2 SVGIG (reference sequence). Trimming took 7 bases from V and 2 from J; bases not matched to a gene: 7. The CDR3 has 14 residues. CDR3 coding DNA: TGTGCCTCCGATGCCGGGAGGGCCTACAATGAGCAGTTCTTC. As protein: CASDAGRAYNEQFF.

DNA of the CDR3: TGTGCCAGCAGATACGACAGGAGGATCAACACTGAAGCTTTCTTT. This codes for CASRYDRRINTEAFF. This chain links TRBV11-2 with TRBJ1-1; perhaps TRBD1 as D (6 bases). The V gene's germline CDR1 is SGHAT and CDR2 FQNNGV. Trimming cost V 6 bases and J 2 bases, with 16 bases left between them. The CDR3 is 15 residues long.

The chain has TRBV15 and TRBJ2-3; D not resolved. The CDR3 runs 14 residues. CDR1 is LNHNV, CDR2 YYDKDF, per germline (reference sequence). The V gene lost 4 bases and the J gene lost 0 bases, with 8 bases spanning the gap. CDR3 DNA: TGTGCCACCAGCAAGGGAATTAGCACAGATACGCAGTATTTT. This translates into CATSKGISTDTQYF.

The genes are TRBV11-2 and TRBJ2-2; 13 nucleotides line up with TRBD2. The CDR3 consists of 16 residues. Germline V CDR1 and CDR2: SGHAT, FQNNGV. Unmatched junction bases numbered 4, after V lost 1 base and J lost 8 bases. Written as DNA, the CDR3 is TGTGCCAGCAGCTTAGGACTAGCGGGAGGACCAGGGGAGCTGTTTTTT. Its protein product is CASSLGLAGGPGELFF.

J is TRBJ2-1 and V is TRBV5-4, with D tentatively TRBD1 or TRBD2 (6 bases each). V was trimmed by 4 bases and J by 5 bases, leaving 16 bases between them. The CDR3 has 15 amino acids. Germline CDR1 and CDR2: SGHNT and YYREEE (reference sequence). The DNA of the CDR3 is TGTGCCAGCAGCCCCCCTTGGGGGGCCGACAATGAGCAGTTCTTC. This encodes CASSPPWGADNEQFF.